The 16 T cell receptor beta chains below come from one sample, sequenced in a study of shared clonotypes between healthy human individuals. The assay was immunoSEQ multiplex PCR, and TCRdb's table has in-frame clones only and misses some. The table lists about 2.4 million clones, under 95% of them singletons. Sequencing input: naive CD4+ T cells from PBMCs. Subset meaning: CD45RA+ positively selected. These receptors all come from a man aged 18 to 35 in good health. Some clones in this sample may be carry-over from other donors' samples.

The chain has TRBV5-6 and TRBJ1-3, with D perhaps TRBD1 (6 bases). The germline V gene has CDR1 SGHDT and CDR2 YYEEEE. CDR3 size: 15 residues. V lost 1 base and J lost 0, with 8 bases in between. The CDR3, as DNA: TGTGCCAGCAGCTTGATGGGGGCCTCTGGAAACACCATATATTTT. This sequence encodes CASSLMGASGNTIYF.

The gene calls are TRBV7-9 and TRBJ1-5; 8 nucleotides align to TRBD1. This CDR3 is built from 17 residues. Germline CDR1 reads SEHNR; CDR2 reads FQNEAQ (reference sequence). The junction had 10 bases not matched to a gene; V was cut back by 3 bases and J by 3 bases. The CDR3 region is CASSLAGTGNFNQPQHF. The CDR3 DNA is TGTGCCAGCAGCTTGGCCGGGACAGGAAACTTCAATCAGCCCCAGCATTTT. The full variable domain, with the rest looked up from reference TRBV7-9 and TRBJ1-5, is DTGVSQNPRHKITKRGQNVTFRCDPISEHNRLYWYRQTLGQGPEFLTYFQNEAQLEKSRLLSDRFSAERPKGSFSTLEIQRTEQGDSAMYLCASSLAGTGNFNQPQHFGDGTRLSIL.

The chain links TRBV6-1 to TRBJ1-1; a possible D gene is TRBD1 (6 bases). V was clipped by 7 bases and J by 8 bases, with 20 bases between them. CDR3 length: 14 residues. Per the germline V gene, CDR1 is MNHNS and CDR2 is SASEGT. In DNA, the CDR3 is TGTGCCAGCACAGGTGGGAACAGGGCTCCCGAAGCTTTCTTT. It codes for CASTGGNRAPEAFF.

The chain employs TRBV9 and TRBJ2-2; tentatively, D is TRBD2 (5 bases). V was shortened by 3 bases and J by 6 bases, with 15 bases between the two germline ends. CDR3 size: 15 residues. Germline V gene data show CDR1 as SGDLS and CDR2 as YYNGEE. CDR3 in amino acids: CASSAEGPYPGELFF. Written as DNA, the CDR3 is TGTGCCAGCAGCGCTGAGGGCCCATACCCCGGGGAGCTGTTTTTT.

V gene TRBV5-1 combines with J gene TRBJ1-2; TRBD1 agrees at 10 bases. Germline CDR1 SGHRS, CDR2 YFSETQ. With 4 bases clipped from V and 8 bases from J, the junction kept 8 bases outside the gene matches. CDR3 length: 14 amino acids. The CDR3 here is CASSPWTGGRGYTF. In DNA, the CDR3 is TGCGCCAGCAGCCCATGGACAGGGGGACGGGGCTACACCTTC.

This clone was seen only once. The chain links TRBV5-1 to TRBJ2-3, with 8 bases lining up with TRBD1. Per germline, CDR1 SGHRS and CDR2 YFSETQ. The CDR3 has 14 amino acids. Germline trimming cut 4 bases from V and 6 bases from J; bases unmatched to any gene: 7. This CDR3 reads CASSRGQGADTQYF. CDR3 bases: TGCGCCAGCAGCCGAGGTCAGGGGGCCGATACGCAGTATTTT.

Details on this clone: The sample has other DNA sequences that encode this CDR3 too. The genes are TRBV6-5 and TRBJ2-7; D is possibly TRBD2 (5 bases). Germline V CDR1 and CDR2: MNHEY, SVGAGI. This CDR3 comprises 15 residues. Trimming cost V 0 bases and J 0 bases, with 9 bases left between them. The CDR3 nucleotides read TGTGCCAGCAGTTACTCCACGGGGAGCTCCTACGAGCAGTACTTC. Translation: CASSYSTGSSYEQYF.

The CDR3 protein is CASSSADRVTGNTIYF. The CDR3 region has the DNA TGTGCCAGCAGTTCGGCGGACAGGGTAACCGGAAACACCATATATTTT. The V call is TRBV28, the J call TRBJ1-3; 8 positions match TRBD1. This CDR3 comprises 16 residues. V shed 4 bases and J 4 bases; nucleotides not matched to a gene: 9. CDR1 and CDR2 from the germline V gene are MDHEN and SYDVKM.

The rearrangement uses TRBV27 and TRBJ1-2; 9 nucleotides align to TRBD1. In germline, CDR1 is MNHEY, CDR2 SMNVEV (reference sequence). The CDR3 runs 17 residues. Losses at the gene ends were 4 bases for V and 4 bases for J; bases not matched to a gene: 13. CDR3 sequence reads: CASSSQLLTGGRYGYTF. CDR3 nucleotide sequence: TGTGCCAGCAGTTCCCAACTCTTAACAGGGGGCCGCTATGGCTACACCTTC.

This chain joins TRBV7-9 and TRBJ2-1; D possibly corresponds to TRBD2 (6 bases). The V gene's germline CDR1 is SEHNR and CDR2 FQNEAQ (reference sequence). V was shortened by 6 bases and J by 9 bases, with 21 bases between the two germline ends. There are 15 residues in the CDR3. CDR3 bases: TGTGCCAGCAGTTTCTATAGTGGGAGGCCGGGTGAGCAGTTCTTC. Residues: CASSFYSGRPGEQFF.

As concerns this clone: This sample also contains other DNA sequences that code for the same CDR3. The V and J genes are TRBV18 and TRBJ1-2; D perhaps matches TRBD1 (6 bases). CDR3 length: 14 residues. V lost 2 bases and J 3 bases, leaving 10 bases between the germline ends. Looked up from germline, CDR1 is KGHSH and CDR2 is LQKENI. CDR3 nucleotide sequence: TGTGCCAGCTCACCATCGGACAGAGACTATGGCTACACCTTC. Amino acid sequence: CASSPSDRDYGYTF.

A word on this clone: This sample also contains other DNA sequences that code for the same CDR3. V usage is TRBV27 and J usage is TRBJ1-1; D may be TRBD1 (5 bases). Germline assignment: CDR1 MNHEY and CDR2 SMNVEV (reference sequence). The CDR3 consists of 13 residues. With 6 bases removed from V and 4 bases from J, the gap between germline ends came to 12 bases. In nucleotides, the CDR3 is TGTGCCAGCAGCCTGCGGGACGGCACTGAAGCTTTCTTT. It encodes CASSLRDGTEAFF.

The CDR3 reads CASSVEGVVFGGNTIYF. The DNA for the CDR3 is TGTGCCAGCAGCGTAGAAGGGGTAGTATTTGGTGGAAACACCATATATTTT. The rearrangement uses TRBV9 and TRBJ1-3, with D possibly TRBD1 on 5 matching bases. Germline V gene sequence: CDR1 SGDLS, CDR2 YYNGEE. The V gene lost 0 bases and the J gene lost 3 bases, with 16 bases spanning the gap. This CDR3 comprises 17 residues.

The chain's CDR3 is CASSLDPGRIKIEQFF. CDR3 bases: TGTGCCAGCAGCTTAGACCCGGGGCGTATAAAAATTGAGCAGTTCTTC. The chain employs TRBV11-2 and TRBJ2-1; D may be TRBD1 or TRBD2 (5 bases each). From germline, CDR1 is SGHAT and CDR2 FQNNGV. Trimming removed 0 bases at V and 9 bases at J, with 18 bases between. The CDR3 contains 16 residues. Using reference TRBV11-2 and TRBJ2-1 for the parts outside the CDR3, the full variable domain is EAGVAQSPRYKIIEKRQSVAFWCNPISGHATLYWYQQILGQGPKLLIQFQNNGVVDDSQLPKDRFSAERLKGVDSTLKIQPAKLEDSAVYLCASSLDPGRIKIEQFFGPGTRLTVL.

This chain joins TRBV9 and TRBJ2-1, with TRBD2 matching over 11 bases. CDR3 size: 15 residues. V was clipped by 3 bases and J by 4 bases; unmatched bases: 3. The germline gives CDR1 SGDLS, CDR2 YYNGEE. This CDR3 is CASSALAGGYNEQFF. The CDR3 DNA reads TGTGCCAGCAGCGCTCTAGCGGGAGGTTACAATGAGCAGTTCTTC.

The chain has TRBV30 and TRBJ2-1, with D possibly TRBD2 on 5 matching bases. Trimming removed 8 bases from V and 4 bases from J, with 9 bases in between. The length of the CDR3 is 11 residues. Germline V lookup: CDR1 GTSNPN, CDR2 SVGIG (reference sequence). The CDR3 loop is CALGNYNEQFF. The CDR3 DNA sequence: TGTGCCCTCGGGAATTACAATGAGCAGTTCTTC. The whole variable domain, remainder taken from reference TRBV30 and TRBJ2-1, is SQTIHQWPATLVQPVGSPLSLECTVEGTSNPNLYWYRQAAGRGLQLLFYSVGIGQISSEVPQNLSASRPQDRQFILSSKKLLLSDSGFYLCALGNYNEQFFGPGTRLTVL.